Listed below are T cell receptor beta chains from one sample, sequenced in a study of blood T cell repertoires in COVID-19. The assay was immunoSEQ multiplex PCR, and TCRdb's table has in-frame clones only and misses some. Of 300,000 to 350,000 clones listed, around 90% were seen once; the top ten hold under 5%. The material sequenced was peripheral blood. These receptors were taken from a woman aged 55-70 years with COVID-19, enrolled during active disease. The CDR3 runs from the conserved cysteine through the conserved F or W. D genes are given only for firm matches. For some rows the clone size is stated as once, few or many, or as a class when expanded; others skip it.

j_call clone_size d_call v_call cdr3_aa cdr3_nt
TRBJ1-2 - - TRBV10-3 CAISPGTPENYGYTF TGTGCCATCAGTCCGGGGACACCCGAAAACTATGGCTACACCTTC
TRBJ2-1 - TRBD2 TRBV5-1 CASSRGLAGTRLEQFF TGCGCCAGCAGCCGAGGACTAGCGGGTACAAGGTTAGAGCAGTTCTTC
TRBJ1-1 - - TRBV12-5 CASGLRRGTEAFF TGTGCTAGTGGTTTACGCAGGGGCACTGAAGCTTTCTTT
TRBJ2-7 - - TRBV12-3/TRBV12-4 CASSLASGEQYF TGTGCCAGCAGTTTAGCCTCCGGCGAGCAGTACTTC
TRBJ1-2 - TRBD1 TRBV2 CASRLQGTNYGYTF TGTGCCAGCAGATTACAGGGGACAAACTATGGCTACACCTTC
TRBJ1-5 - - TRBV10-1 CASSGTDSNQPQHF TGCGCCAGCAGTGGGACTGATAGCAATCAGCCCCAGCATTTT
TRBJ1-2 - TRBD1 TRBV28 CASSAGTANGYTF TGTGCCAGCAGTGCCGGGACAGCCAATGGCTACACCTTC
TRBJ1-1 - TRBD1 TRBV2 CASRQGSNTEAFF TGTGCCAGCAGACAGGGGTCGAACACTGAAGCTTTCTTT
TRBJ1-1 - TRBD1 TRBV7-3 CASSLNRDRPNTF TGTGCCAGCAGCTTAAATAGGGACAGGCCCAACACGTTT
TRBJ1-6 - TRBD1 TRBV6-5 CASNPGQLSGPLHF TGTGCCAGCAATCCGGGACAGCTAAGCGGACCCCTCCACTTT
TRBJ1-1 - TRBD1 TRBV6-4 CASRATGMGPEAFF TGTGCCAGCAGAGCGACAGGGATGGGCCCTGAAGCTTTCTTT
TRBJ1-5 - - TRBV5-4 CASSLAGNQPQHF TGTGCCAGCAGCTTGGCGGGTAATCAGCCCCAGCATTTT
TRBJ2-5 few - TRBV27 CASSSRGAASAETQYF TGTGCCAGCAGTTCAAGAGGAGCAGCGTCCGCGGAGACCCAGTACTTC
TRBJ1-2 - - TRBV28 CASSLTYRAKVDGYTF TGTGCCAGCAGTTTAACGTACAGGGCGAAGGTGGATGGCTACACCTTC
TRBJ1-3 once - TRBV11-2 CASSPSSGNTIYF TGTGCCAGCAGCCCTAGCTCTGGAAACACCATATATTTT
TRBJ1-2 - TRBD1 TRBV5-6 CASSGQGAYYGYTF TGTGCCAGCAGCGGACAGGGGGCGTACTATGGCTACACCTTC
TRBJ1-1 - TRBD1 TRBV6-5 CASTTDRDDTEAFF TGTGCCAGCACCACGGACAGGGACGACACTGAAGCTTTCTTT
TRBJ2-3 - - TRBV5-1 CASRPRQGGEGDTQYF TGCGCCAGCCGGCCAAGGCAGGGAGGAGAGGGAGATACGCAGTATTTT
TRBJ1-2 few - TRBV28 CASTPDGGGNYGYTF TGTGCCAGCACCCCGGACGGAGGTGGGAACTATGGCTACACCTTC
TRBJ2-3 - - TRBV7-9 CASSQGRDTQYF TGTGCCAGCAGCCAGGGGCGAGATACGCAGTATTTT
TRBJ1-2 - TRBD1 TRBV12-3/TRBV12-4 CASSFGTGSGYTF TGTGCCAGCAGTTTTGGGACAGGGAGTGGCTACACCTTC
TRBJ2-7 - - TRBV19 CASSPPTRSKTYEQYF TGTGCCAGTAGTCCTCCGACTAGATCAAAGACCTACGAGCAGTACTTC
TRBJ2-1 - - TRBV7-3 CASSLSLYNEQFF TGTGCCAGCAGCTTAAGTTTATACAATGAGCAGTTCTTC
TRBJ1-5 - - TRBV6-5 CASSRDRYQPQHF TGTGCCAGCAGTCGAGACAGATATCAGCCCCAGCATTTT
TRBJ1-1 few TRBD1 TRBV5-6 CASSLDRVNTEAFF TGTGCCAGCAGCTTAGACAGGGTGAACACTGAAGCTTTCTTT
TRBJ1-1 - - TRBV6-5 CASSSVTNTEAFF TGTGCCAGCAGTTCAGTTACGAACACTGAAGCTTTCTTT
TRBJ1-2 few - TRBV20-1 CSAPWLGGYTF TGCAGTGCTCCCTGGCTAGGAGGCTACACCTTC
TRBJ2-5 - - TRBV2 CASSEGQTIQETQYF TGTGCCAGCAGTGAAGGACAGACAATCCAAGAGACCCAGTACTTC
TRBJ2-7 - - TRBV10-1 CASSEVPRAVPQSYEQYF TGCGCCAGCAGTGAGGTCCCAAGAGCTGTGCCGCAATCCTACGAGCAGTACTTC
TRBJ1-2 once TRBD1 TRBV7-9 CASSLGQGGYTF TGTGCCAGCAGCCTCGGACAGGGTGGCTACACCTTC
TRBJ1-5 - - TRBV2 CASSGGEVQPQHF TGTGCCAGCAGTGGCGGTGAAGTTCAGCCCCAGCATTTT
TRBJ1-5 - - TRBV30 CAWTTGPNQPQHF TGTGCCTGGACCACAGGGCCCAATCAGCCCCAGCATTTT
TRBJ1-2 - - TRBV19 CASSIGRGETYGYTF TGTGCCAGTAGTATAGGTCGGGGTGAGACCTATGGCTACACCTTC
TRBJ1-1 - - TRBV18 CASSPSLLGGRFGKTEAFF TGTGCCAGCTCACCAAGCCTATTGGGGGGGCGTTTCGGTAAGACTGAAGCTTTCTTT
TRBJ2-1 - - TRBV19 CATLPGQSSYNEQFF TGTGCCACCCTTCCGGGACAAAGCTCCTACAATGAGCAGTTCTTC
TRBJ1-1 - - TRBV30 CAWSVDQTGGNTEAFF TGTGCCTGGAGTGTAGATCAAACCGGGGGGAACACTGAAGCTTTCTTT
TRBJ1-2 - TRBD1 TRBV3-1/TRBV3-2 CASSQVDRGFGYTF TGTGCCAGCAGCCAGGTAGACAGGGGGTTTGGCTACACCTTC
TRBJ1-5 - - TRBV5-1 CASSLGANQPQHF TGCGCCAGCAGCTTGGGGGCAAATCAGCCCCAGCATTTT
TRBJ1-2 - TRBD1 TRBV7-2 CASSSFTGGNGYTF TGTGCCAGCAGTTCATTTACAGGGGGCAATGGCTACACCTTC
TRBJ1-1 once TRBD1 TRBV29-1 CSGKTGMNTEAFF TGCAGCGGTAAGACAGGGATGAACACTGAAGCTTTCTTT
TRBJ1-4 - - TRBV27 CASSLSWSEKLFF TGTGCCAGCAGTTTATCCTGGAGTGAAAAACTGTTTTTT